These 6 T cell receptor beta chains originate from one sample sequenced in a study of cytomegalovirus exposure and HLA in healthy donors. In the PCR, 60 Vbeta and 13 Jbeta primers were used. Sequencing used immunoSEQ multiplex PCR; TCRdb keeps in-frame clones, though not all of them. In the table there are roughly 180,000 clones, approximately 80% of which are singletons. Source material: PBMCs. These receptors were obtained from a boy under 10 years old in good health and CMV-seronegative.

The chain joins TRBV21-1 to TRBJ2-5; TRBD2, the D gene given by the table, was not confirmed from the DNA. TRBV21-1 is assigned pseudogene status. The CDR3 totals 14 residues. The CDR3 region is CASSSTSGSKTQYF. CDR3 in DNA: TGTGCCAGCAGCTCTACTAGCGGGAGTAAGACCCAGTACTTC.

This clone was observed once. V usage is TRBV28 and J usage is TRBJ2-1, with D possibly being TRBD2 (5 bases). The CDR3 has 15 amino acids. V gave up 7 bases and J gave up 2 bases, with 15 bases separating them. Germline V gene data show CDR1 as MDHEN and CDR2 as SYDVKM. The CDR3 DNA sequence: TGTGCCAGCAATAGCAGGAGGCTCACCTACAATGAGCAGTTCTTC. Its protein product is CASNSRRLTYNEQFF.

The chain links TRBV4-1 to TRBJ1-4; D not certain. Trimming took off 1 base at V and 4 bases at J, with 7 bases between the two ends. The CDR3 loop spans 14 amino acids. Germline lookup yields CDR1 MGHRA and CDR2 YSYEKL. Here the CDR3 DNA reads TGCGCCAGCAGCCAAGCAGGCAATAATGAAAAACTGTTTTTT. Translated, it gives CASSQAGNNEKLFF.

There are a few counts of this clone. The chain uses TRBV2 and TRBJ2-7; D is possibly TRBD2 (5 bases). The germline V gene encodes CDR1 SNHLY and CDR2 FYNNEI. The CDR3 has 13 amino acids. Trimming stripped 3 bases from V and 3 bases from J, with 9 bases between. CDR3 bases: TGTGCCAGCAGTGAGGACGGAGGCTACGAGCAGTACGTC. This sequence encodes CASSEDGGYEQYV.

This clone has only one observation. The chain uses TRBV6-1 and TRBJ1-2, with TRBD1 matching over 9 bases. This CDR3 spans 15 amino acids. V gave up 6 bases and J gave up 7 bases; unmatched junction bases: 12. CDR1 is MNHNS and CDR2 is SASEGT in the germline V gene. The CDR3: CASRDIPGQGRGYTF. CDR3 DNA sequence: TGTGCCAGCAGAGACATCCCGGGACAGGGTCGTGGCTACACCTTC.

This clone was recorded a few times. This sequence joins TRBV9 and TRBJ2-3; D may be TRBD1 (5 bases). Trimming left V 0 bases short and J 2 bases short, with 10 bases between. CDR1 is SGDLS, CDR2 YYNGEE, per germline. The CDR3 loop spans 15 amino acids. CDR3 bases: TGTGCCAGCAGCGTAGAGGGGTACTTCACAGATACGCAGTATTTT. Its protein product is CASSVEGYFTDTQYF.